One and the same sample provided the 5 T cell receptor beta chains below, sequenced in a study of OX40 agonist ivuxolimab in advanced cancers. Measured with immunoSEQ multiplex PCR; TCRdb has only the in-frame clones, and not every one. The table includes approximately 89,000 clones, just over 90% detected once. This sample comprised CD4+ or CD8+ T cells sorted from blood, obtained in a trial of the OX40 agonist ivuxolimab. Every receptor here comes from an adult with an advanced solid tumor such as melanoma, head and neck, liver or kidney cancer.

The chain links TRBV19 to TRBJ2-6; D could derive from TRBD1 or TRBD2 (6 bases each). The CDR3 is 18 residues long. Germline assignment: CDR1 LNHDA and CDR2 SQIVND (reference sequence). V was shortened by 2 bases and J by 0 bases, with 14 bases between the two germline ends. CDR3 sequence: CASSINTGTDSGANVLTF. DNA of the CDR3: TGTGCCAGTAGTATAAACACAGGGACTGACTCTGGGGCCAACGTCCTGACTTTC.

The chain carries TRBV6-1 and TRBJ1-5; 10 bases align to TRBD1. CDR1 and CDR2 from the germline V gene are MNHNS and SASEGT. After removal of 3 bases from V and 2 bases from J, the junction contained 1 base not matched to a gene. CDR3 length: 15 residues. Here the CDR3 DNA reads TGTGCCAGCAGTGAGACAGGGGGCCGCAATCAGCCCCAGCATTTT. Amino acids: CASSETGGRNQPQHF.

V gene TRBV9 combines with J gene TRBJ1-4; the match to TRBD1 covers 9 bases. The germline V gene encodes CDR1 SGDLS and CDR2 YYNGEE. V shed 3 bases, J shed 4 bases, and the junction held 4 bases outside the gene matches. The CDR3 consists of 15 residues. Here the CDR3 reads CASSARQGVNEKLFF. CDR3 DNA sequence: TGTGCCAGCAGCGCGAGACAGGGGGTTAATGAAAAACTGTTTTTT.

The rearrangement joins TRBV7-3 to TRBJ2-7, with D unclear. CDR1 and CDR2 (germline): SGHTA, FQGTGA. V lost 2 bases to trimming and J lost 1 base, with 6 bases between them. The CDR3 sequence is 13 residues long. The CDR3, as DNA: TGTGCCAGCAGCTTAGGGGTTTCCTACGAGCAGTACTTC. Amino acid sequence: CASSLGVSYEQYF.

This clone was counted between two and nine times. The chain recombines TRBV10-1 with TRBJ2-7; D remains unclear. The CDR3 has 11 residues. Germline loops: CDR1 WNHNN, CDR2 SYGVQD (reference sequence). Trimming left V 5 bases short and J 0 bases short, with 2 bases between. CDR3 residues: CASSSSYEQYF. The DNA of the CDR3 is TGCGCCAGCAGTAGCTCCTACGAGCAGTACTTC.